This TCR beta chain was sequenced in a study of shared clonotypes between healthy human individuals. Study findings and constraints: Sampling was confined to blood; repertoires within tissues likely differ. Depth of sequencing was expected to influence donor clonotype sharing.

A note on this clone: Its antigen is unknown.

Each cell subset's genomic DNA was divided evenly among several immunoSEQ plates. Input per replicate PCR of unsorted PBMC was roughly 290 ng DNA, corresponding to tens of thousands of T cell genomes. Method: immunoSEQ multiplex PCR; TCRdb's copy keeps in-frame clones and lacks some. This table has around 510,000 clones, around three quarters appearing once. V lost 2 bases, J lost 7 bases, and 9 bases lay in between. This CDR3 contains 13 residues. Per the germline V gene, CDR1 is MNHNS and CDR2 is SASEGT. The sequence was collected from a woman in her 40s in good health. Some clones in this sample may be carry-over from other donors' samples. Sequencing input: PBMCs. This chain uses TRBV6-1 with TRBJ2-4, with D unclear. The CDR3 DNA follows: TGTGCCAGCAGTGAACGGCAGGAGAACATTCAGTACTTC. Amino acid sequence: CASSERQENIQYF.